In this sample, the clone carrying this T cell receptor beta chain turned up a few times. The antigen remains undetermined. This entry comes from a study of T cell responses to AZD1222 COVID-19 vaccine. Study summary: Second-dose schedules of about 4 or about 12 weeks were combined. Study findings and constraints: Repertoire sampling was restricted to post-peak T cell response timepoints. Breadth and depth of Spike-specific TCRs rose after two AZD1222 doses. Possibly, clonal diversity was underestimated; donors were largely white British and included more females.

Germline CDR1 is MNHEY and CDR2 is SVGAGI. J was trimmed by 6 bases and V by 4 bases; bases with no gene match: 5. The CDR3 length is 14 residues. TCRdb's copy holds only in-frame clones and misses some; the assay was immunoSEQ multiplex PCR. Of roughly 100,000 clones listed, roughly 88% are singletons. The rearrangement joins TRBV6-5 to TRBJ1-5; TRBD1 agrees at 8 bases. The sequenced sample was peripheral blood, obtained on day 0 of AZD1222 vaccination. This clonotype was sampled from an adult in good health. DNA of the CDR3: TGTGCCAGCAGTTTGACAGGGGTGGGTCAGCCCCAGCATTTT. It yields the protein CASSLTGVGQPQHF.